The present entry profiles one T cell receptor beta chain with its context. The antigen is unknown. Isolation of PBMCs gave at least 6 million cells per sample. This entry comes from a study of blood T cells in healthy people across ages. A second PCR of 7 to 11 cycles used a sample-barcoded 5' primer and a J-beta primer mix. Each cDNA molecule was tagged by a template-switch adaptor with 12 random nucleotides. TCRdb fed the 5' RACE reads into MiXCR, producing one record per CDR3 protein. The sample records approximately 800,000 distinct CDR3 sequences, 58% being singletons. General study results and limits: Both naive CD4+ cell counts and diversity were greater in long-lived donors than in aged donors.

This TCR was sampled from a man younger than 40 in good health. The sequencing input was blood.

CDR3 coding DNA: TGTGCCAGCAGCCAGAGGGGGGGGCTAGGTAACACAGATACGCAGTATTTT. Translated: CASSQRGGLGNTDTQYF. The J gene is TRBJ2-3, the V gene TRBV3-1; D perhaps matches TRBD2 (7 bases). This CDR3 spans 17 amino acids. V was clipped by 3 bases and J by 2 bases, with 18 bases between them. In germline, CDR1 is LGHDT, CDR2 YNNKEL (reference sequence).